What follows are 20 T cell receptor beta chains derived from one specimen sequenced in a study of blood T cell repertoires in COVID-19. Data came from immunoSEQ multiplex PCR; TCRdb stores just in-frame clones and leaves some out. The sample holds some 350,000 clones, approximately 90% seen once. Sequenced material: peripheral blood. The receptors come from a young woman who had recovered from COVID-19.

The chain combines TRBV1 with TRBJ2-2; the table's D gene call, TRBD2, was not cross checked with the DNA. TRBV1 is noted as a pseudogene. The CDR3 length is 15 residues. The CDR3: CTSSQDRRDTGELFF. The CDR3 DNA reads TGCACCAGCAGCCAAGACCGGAGGGACACCGGGGAGCTGTTTTTT.

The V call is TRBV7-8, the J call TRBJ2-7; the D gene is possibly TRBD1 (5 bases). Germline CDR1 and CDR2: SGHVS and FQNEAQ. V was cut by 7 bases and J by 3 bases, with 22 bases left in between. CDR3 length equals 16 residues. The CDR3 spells CASNPRPDSTLYEQYV. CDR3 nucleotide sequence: TGTGCCAGCAACCCTAGGCCCGACAGTACCCTCTACGAGCAGTACGTC.

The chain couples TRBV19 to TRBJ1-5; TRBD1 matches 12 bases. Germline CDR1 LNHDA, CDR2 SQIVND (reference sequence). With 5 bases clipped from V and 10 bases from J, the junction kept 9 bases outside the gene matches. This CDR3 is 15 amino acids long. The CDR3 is CASSSEAGTGGPQHF. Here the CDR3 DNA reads TGTGCCAGTAGTTCCGAGGCCGGGACAGGGGGCCCCCAGCATTTT.

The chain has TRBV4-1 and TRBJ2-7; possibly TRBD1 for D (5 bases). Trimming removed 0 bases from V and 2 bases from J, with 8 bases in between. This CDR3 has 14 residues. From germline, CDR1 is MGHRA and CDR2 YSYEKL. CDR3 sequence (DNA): TGCGCCAGCAGCCAAGATACGGACACCTACGAGCAGTACGTC. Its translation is CASSQDTDTYEQYV.

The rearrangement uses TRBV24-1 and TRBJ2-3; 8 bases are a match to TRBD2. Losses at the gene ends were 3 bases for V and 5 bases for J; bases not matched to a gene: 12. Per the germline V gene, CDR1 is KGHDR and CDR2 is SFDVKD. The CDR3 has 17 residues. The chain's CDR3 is CATSDPFPREGVDTQYF. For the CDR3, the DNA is TGTGCCACCAGTGATCCGTTTCCCCGGGAGGGTGTAGATACGCAGTATTTT.

In DNA, the CDR3 is TGCAGCGTGACAGGACAGGGGACAGATACGCAGTATTTT. Translating gives CSVTGQGTDTQYF. The chain has TRBV29-1 and TRBJ2-3; 9 bases match TRBD1. Germline assignment: CDR1 SQVTM and CDR2 ANQGSEA. V was pared by 6 bases and J by 3 bases, with 4 bases of the junction left unmatched. This CDR3 is built from 13 residues.

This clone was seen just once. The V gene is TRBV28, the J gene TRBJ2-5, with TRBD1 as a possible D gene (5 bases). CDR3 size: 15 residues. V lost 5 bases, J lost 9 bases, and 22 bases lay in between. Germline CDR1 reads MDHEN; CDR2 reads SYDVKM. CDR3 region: CASSPPGSREGAQYF. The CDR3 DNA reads TGTGCCAGCAGTCCGCCTGGGTCCAGAGAAGGGGCCCAGTACTTC.

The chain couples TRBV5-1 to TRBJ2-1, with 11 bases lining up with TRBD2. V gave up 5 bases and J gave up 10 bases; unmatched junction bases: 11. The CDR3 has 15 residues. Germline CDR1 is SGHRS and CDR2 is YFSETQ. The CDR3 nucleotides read TGCGCCAGCAGGCACCCGACTAGCGGGATGGACGAGCAGTTCTTC. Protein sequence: CASRHPTSGMDEQFF.

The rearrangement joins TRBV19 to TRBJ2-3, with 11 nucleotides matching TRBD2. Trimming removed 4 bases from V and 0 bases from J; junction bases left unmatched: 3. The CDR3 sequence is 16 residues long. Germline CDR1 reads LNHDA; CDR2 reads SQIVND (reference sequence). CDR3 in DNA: TGTGCCAGTAGTAACAGACTAGCGGGAAGCACAGATACGCAGTATTTT. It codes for CASSNRLAGSTDTQYF.

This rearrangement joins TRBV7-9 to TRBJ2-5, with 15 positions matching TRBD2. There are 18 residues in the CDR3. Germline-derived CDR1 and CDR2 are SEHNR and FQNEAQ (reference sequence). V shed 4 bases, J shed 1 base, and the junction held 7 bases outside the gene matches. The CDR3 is CASSSGLAGGESQETQYF. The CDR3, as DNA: TGTGCCAGCAGCTCGGGACTAGCGGGAGGCGAGAGCCAAGAGACCCAGTACTTC.

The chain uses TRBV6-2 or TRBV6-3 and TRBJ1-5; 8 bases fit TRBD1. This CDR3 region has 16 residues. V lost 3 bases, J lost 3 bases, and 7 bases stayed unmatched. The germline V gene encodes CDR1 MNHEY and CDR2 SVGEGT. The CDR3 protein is CASSYRQGTSNQPQHF. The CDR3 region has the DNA TGTGCCAGCAGTTATAGACAGGGGACCTCCAATCAGCCCCAGCATTTT.

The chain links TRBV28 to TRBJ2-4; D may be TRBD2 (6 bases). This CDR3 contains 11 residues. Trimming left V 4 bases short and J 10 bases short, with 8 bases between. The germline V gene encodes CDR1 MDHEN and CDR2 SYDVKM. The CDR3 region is CASSSGRIQYF. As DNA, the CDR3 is TGTGCCAGCAGTTCAGGGAGGATTCAGTACTTC. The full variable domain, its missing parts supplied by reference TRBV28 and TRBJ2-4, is DVKVTQSSRYLVKRTGEKVFLECVQDMDHENMFWYRQDPGLGLRLIYFSYDVKMKEKGDIPEGYSVSREKKERFSLILESASTNQTSMYLCASSSGRIQYFGAGTRLSVL.

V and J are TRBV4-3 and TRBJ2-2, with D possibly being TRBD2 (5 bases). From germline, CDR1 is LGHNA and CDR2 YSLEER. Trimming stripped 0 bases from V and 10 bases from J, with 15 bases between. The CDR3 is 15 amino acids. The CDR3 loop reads CASSQDMRYGEELFF. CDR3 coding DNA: TGCGCCAGCAGCCAAGATATGCGGTACGGGGAGGAGCTGTTTTTT.

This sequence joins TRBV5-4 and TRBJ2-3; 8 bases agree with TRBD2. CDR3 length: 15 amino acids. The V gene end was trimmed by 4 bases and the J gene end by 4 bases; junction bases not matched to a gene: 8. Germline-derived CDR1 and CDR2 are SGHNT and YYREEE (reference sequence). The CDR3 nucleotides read TGTGCCAGCAGCCGGCCCGGGGGGGGAGCAGATACGCAGTATTTT. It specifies CASSRPGGGADTQYF. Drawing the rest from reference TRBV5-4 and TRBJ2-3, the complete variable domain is ETGVTQSPTHLIKTRGQQVTLRCSSQSGHNTVSWYQQALGQGPQFIFQYYREEENGRGNFPPRFSGLQFPNYSSELNVNALELDDSALYLCASSRPGGGADTQYFGPGTRLTVL.

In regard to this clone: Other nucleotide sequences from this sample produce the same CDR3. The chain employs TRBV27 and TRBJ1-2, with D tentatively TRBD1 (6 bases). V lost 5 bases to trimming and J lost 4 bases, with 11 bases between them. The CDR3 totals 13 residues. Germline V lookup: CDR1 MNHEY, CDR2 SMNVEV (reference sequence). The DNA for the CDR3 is TGTGCCAGCAGTAGGGGGGGAGGCTATGGCTACACCTTC. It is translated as CASSRGGGYGYTF.

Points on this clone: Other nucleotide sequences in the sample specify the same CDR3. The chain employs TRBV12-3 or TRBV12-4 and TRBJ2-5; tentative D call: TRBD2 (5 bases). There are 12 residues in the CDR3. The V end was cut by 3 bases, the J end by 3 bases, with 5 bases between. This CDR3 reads CASSLREETQYF. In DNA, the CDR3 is TGTGCCAGCAGTTTGAGGGAAGAGACCCAGTACTTC.

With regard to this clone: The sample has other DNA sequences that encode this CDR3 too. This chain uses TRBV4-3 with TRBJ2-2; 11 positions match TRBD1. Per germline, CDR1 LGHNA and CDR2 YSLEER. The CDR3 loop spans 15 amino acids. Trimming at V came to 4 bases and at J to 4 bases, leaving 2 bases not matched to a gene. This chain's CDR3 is CASSPGTGGTGELFF. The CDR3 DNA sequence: TGCGCCAGCAGCCCTGGGACAGGGGGCACCGGGGAGCTGTTTTTT.

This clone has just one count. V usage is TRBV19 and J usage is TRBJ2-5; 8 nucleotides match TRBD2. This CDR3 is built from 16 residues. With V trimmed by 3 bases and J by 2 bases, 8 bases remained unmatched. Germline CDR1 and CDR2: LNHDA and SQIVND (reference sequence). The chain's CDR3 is CASSMATGGRQETQYF. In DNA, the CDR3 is TGTGCCAGTAGTATGGCAACGGGAGGGCGTCAAGAGACCCAGTACTTC.

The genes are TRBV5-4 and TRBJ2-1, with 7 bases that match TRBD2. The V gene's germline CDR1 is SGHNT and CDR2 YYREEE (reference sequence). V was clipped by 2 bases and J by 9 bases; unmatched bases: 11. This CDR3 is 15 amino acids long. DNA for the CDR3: TGTGCCAGCAGCTTTGTGGCTAGCGGTGGTGCTGAGCAGTTCTTC. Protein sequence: CASSFVASGGAEQFF.

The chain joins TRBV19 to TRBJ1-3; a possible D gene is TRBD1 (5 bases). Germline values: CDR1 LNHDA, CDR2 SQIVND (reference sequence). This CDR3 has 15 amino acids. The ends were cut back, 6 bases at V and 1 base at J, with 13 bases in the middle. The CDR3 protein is CASRSDGTSGNTIYF. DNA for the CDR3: TGTGCCAGTAGATCGGACGGGACTTCTGGAAACACCATATATTTT.